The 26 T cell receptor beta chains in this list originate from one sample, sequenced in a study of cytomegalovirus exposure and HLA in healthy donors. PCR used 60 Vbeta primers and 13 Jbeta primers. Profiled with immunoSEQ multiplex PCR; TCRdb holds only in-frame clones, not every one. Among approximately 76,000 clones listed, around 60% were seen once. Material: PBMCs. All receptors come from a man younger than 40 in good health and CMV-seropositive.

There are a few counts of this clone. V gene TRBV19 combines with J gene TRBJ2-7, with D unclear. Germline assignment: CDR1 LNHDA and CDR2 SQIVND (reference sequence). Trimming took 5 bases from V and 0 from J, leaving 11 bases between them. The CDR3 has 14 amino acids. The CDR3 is CASSPSRNSYEQYF. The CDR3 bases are TGTGCCAGTAGTCCTAGTAGAAACTCCTACGAGCAGTACTTC. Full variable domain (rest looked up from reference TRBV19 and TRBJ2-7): DGGITQSPKYLFRKEGQNVTLSCEQNLNHDAMYWYRQDPGQGLRLIYYSQIVNDFQKGDIAEGYSVSREKKESFPLTVTSAQKNPTAFYLCASSPSRNSYEQYFGPGTRLTVT.

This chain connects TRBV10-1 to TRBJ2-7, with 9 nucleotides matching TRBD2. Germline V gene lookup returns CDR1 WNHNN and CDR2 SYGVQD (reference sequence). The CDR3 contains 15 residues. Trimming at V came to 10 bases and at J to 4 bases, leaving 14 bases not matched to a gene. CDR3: CANFLASGTLYEQYF. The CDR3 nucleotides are TGCGCCAATTTTCTAGCTAGCGGGACCCTGTACGAGCAGTACTTC.

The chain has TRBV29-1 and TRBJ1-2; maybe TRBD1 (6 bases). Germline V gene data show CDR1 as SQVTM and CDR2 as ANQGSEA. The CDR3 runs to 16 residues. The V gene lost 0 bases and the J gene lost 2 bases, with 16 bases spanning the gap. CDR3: CSVEDRRGRGNYGYTF. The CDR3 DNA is TGCAGCGTTGAAGATCGCAGGGGTAGGGGAAACTATGGCTACACCTTC. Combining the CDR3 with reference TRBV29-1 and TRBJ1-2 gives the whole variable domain SAVISQKPSRDICQRGTSLTIQCQVDSQVTMMFWYRQQPGQSLTLIATANQGSEATYESGFVIDKFPISRPNLTFSTLTVSNMSPEDSSIYLCSVEDRRGRGNYGYTFGSGTRLTVV.

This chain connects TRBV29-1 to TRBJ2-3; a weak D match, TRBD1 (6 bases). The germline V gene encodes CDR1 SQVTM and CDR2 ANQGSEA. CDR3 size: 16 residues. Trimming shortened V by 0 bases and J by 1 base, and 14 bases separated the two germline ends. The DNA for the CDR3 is TGCAGCGTTGAAGATCGCTGGGGGCAAGGCACAGATACGCAGTATTTT. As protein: CSVEDRWGQGTDTQYF.

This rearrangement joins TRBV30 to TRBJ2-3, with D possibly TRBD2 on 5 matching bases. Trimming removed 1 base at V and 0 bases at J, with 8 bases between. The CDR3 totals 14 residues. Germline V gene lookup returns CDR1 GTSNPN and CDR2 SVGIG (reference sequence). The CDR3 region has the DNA TGTGCCTGGAGTGGGCTAGCCAGCACAGATACGCAGTATTTT. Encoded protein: CAWSGLASTDTQYF.

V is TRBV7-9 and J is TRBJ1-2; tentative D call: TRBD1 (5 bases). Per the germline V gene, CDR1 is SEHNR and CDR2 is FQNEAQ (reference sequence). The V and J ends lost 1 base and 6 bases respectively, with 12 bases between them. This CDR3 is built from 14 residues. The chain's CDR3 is CASSLDRPLDGYTF. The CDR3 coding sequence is TGTGCCAGCAGCTTAGACAGGCCTCTGGATGGCTACACCTTC.

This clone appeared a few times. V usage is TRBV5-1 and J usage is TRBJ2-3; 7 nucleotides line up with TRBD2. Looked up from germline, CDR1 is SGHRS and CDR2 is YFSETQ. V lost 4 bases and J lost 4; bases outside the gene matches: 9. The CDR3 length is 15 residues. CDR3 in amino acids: CASSLGTTWADTQYF. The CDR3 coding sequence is TGCGCCAGCAGCCTCGGGACTACCTGGGCAGATACGCAGTATTTT.

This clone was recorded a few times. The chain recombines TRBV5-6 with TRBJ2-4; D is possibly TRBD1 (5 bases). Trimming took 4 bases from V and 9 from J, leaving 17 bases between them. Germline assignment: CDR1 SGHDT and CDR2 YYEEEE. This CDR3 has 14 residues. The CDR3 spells CASSKWTTSSIQYF. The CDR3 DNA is TGTGCCAGCAGCAAATGGACAACCTCCAGCATTCAGTACTTC.

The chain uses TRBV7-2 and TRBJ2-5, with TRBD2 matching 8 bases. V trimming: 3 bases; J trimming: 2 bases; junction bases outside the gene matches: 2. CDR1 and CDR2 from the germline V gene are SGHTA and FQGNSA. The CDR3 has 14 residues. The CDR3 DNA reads TGTGCCAGCAGCTTTACTAGCGGTCAAGAGACCCAGTACTTC. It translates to CASSFTSGQETQYF.

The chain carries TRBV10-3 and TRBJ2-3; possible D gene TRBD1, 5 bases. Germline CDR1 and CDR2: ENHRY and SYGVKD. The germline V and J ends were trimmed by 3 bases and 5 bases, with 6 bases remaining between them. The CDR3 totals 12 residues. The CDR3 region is CAISDREDTQYF. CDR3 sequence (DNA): TGTGCCATCAGTGACAGGGAAGATACGCAGTATTTT.

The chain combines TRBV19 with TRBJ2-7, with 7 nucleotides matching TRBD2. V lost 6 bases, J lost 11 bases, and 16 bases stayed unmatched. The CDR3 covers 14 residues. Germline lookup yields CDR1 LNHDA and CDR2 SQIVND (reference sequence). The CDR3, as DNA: TGTGCCAGTAGCTCGAGGGAGGGAGGGCAGAGAAAGTACTTC. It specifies CASSSREGGQRKYF.

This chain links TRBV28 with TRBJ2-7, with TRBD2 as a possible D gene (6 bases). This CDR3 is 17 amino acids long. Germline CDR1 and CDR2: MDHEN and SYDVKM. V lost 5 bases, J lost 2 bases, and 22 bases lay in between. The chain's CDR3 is CASSTLGGSGPPYEQYF. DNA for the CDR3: TGTGCCAGCAGTACCCTCGGGGGTAGCGGACCTCCCTACGAGCAGTACTTC. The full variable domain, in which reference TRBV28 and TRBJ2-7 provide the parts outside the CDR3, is DVKVTQSSRYLVKRTGEKVFLECVQDMDHENMFWYRQDPGLGLRLIYFSYDVKMKEKGDIPEGYSVSREKKERFSLILESASTNQTSMYLCASSTLGGSGPPYEQYFGPGTRLTVT.

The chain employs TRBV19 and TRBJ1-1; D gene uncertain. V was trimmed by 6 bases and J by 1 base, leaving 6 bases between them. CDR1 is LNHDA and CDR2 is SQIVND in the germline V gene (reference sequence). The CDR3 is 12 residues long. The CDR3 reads CASRRGNTEAFF. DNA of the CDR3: TGTGCCAGTAGGCGAGGGAACACTGAAGCTTTCTTT.

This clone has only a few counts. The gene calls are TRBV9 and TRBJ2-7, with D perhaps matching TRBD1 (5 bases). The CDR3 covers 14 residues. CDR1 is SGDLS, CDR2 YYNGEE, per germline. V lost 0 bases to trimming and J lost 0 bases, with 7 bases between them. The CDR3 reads CASSVGDSSYEQYF. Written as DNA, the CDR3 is TGTGCCAGCAGCGTAGGAGACAGCTCCTACGAGCAGTACTTC.

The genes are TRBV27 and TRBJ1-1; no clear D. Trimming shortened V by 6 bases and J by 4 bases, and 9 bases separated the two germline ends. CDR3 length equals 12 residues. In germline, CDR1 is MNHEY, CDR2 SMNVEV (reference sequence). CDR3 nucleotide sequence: TGTGCCAGCAGACGTTACAGCACTGAAGCTTTCTTT. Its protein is CASRRYSTEAFF.

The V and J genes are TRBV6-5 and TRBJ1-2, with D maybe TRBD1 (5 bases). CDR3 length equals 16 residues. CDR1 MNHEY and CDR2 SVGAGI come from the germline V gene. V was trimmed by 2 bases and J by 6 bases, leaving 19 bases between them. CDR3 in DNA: TGTGCCAGCAGTTACGCGACCCAGGGCGGAAACAATGGCTACACCTTC. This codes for CASSYATQGGNNGYTF.

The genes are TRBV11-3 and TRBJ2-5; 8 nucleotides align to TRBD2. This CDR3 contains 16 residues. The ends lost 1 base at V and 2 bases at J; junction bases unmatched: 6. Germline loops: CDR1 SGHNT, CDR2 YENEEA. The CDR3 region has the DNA TGTGCCAGCAGCTTAGTGGCGGGAGGAGATCAAGAGACCCAGTACTTC. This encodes CASSLVAGGDQETQYF.

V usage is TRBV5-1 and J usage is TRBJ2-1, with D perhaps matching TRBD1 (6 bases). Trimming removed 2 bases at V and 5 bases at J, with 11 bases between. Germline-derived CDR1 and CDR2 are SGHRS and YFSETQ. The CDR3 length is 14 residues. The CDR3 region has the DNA TGCGCCAGCAGCTTTTGGGGGCCAAACAATGAGCAGTTCTTC. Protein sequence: CASSFWGPNNEQFF.

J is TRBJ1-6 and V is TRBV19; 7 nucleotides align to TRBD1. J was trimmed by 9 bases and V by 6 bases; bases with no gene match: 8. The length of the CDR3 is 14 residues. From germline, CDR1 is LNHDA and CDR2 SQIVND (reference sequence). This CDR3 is CASSLGQGGSPLHF. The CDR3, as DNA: TGTGCCAGTAGCCTGGGGCAGGGGGGTTCACCCCTCCACTTT.

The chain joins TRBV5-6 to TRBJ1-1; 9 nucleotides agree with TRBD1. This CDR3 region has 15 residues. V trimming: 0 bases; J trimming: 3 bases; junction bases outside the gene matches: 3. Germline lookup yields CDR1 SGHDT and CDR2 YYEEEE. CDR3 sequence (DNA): TGTGCCAGCAGCTTGGTGTGGGACAGGGACACTGAAGCTTTCTTT. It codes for CASSLVWDRDTEAFF.

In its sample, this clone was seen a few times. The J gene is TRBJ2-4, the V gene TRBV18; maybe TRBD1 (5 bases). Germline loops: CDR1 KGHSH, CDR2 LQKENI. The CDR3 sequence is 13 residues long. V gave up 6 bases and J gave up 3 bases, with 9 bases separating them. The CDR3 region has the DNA TGTGCCAGCTCGTTCGACAGCAAAAACATTCAGTACTTC. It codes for CASSFDSKNIQYF.

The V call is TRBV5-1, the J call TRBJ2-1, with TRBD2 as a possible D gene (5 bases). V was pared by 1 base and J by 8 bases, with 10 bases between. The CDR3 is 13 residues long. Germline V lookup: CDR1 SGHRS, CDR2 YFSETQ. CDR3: CASSLRRDHEQFF. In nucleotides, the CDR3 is TGCGCCAGCAGCTTGAGACGGGATCATGAGCAGTTCTTC.

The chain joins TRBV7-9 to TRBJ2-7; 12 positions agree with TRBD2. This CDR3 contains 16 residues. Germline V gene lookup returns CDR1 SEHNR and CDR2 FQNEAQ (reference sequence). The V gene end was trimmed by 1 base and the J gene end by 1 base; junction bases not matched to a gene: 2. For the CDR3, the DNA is TGTGCCAGCAGCTTAGGGACTAGCGGGATTTCCTACGAGCAGTACTTC. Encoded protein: CASSLGTSGISYEQYF.

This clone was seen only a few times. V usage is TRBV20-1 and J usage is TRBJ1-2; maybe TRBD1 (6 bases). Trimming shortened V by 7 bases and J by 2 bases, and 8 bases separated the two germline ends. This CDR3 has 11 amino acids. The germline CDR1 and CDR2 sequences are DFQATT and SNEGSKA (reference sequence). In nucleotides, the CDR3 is TGCAGTGGGCAGGGGAACTATGGCTACACCTTC. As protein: CSGQGNYGYTF.

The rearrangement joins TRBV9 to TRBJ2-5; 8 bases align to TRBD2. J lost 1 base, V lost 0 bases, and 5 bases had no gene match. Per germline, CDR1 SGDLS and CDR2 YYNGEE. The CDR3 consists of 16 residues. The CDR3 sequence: CASSVGLAGRQETQYF. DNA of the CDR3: TGTGCCAGCAGCGTAGGTTTAGCGGGACGCCAAGAGACCCAGTACTTC.

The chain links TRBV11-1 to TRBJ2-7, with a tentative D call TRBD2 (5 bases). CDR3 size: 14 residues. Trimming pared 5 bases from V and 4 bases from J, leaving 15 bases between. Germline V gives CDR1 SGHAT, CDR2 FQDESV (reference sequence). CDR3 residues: CASSPPGLGYEQYF. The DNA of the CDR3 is TGTGCCAGCAGCCCCCCGGGGTTGGGTTACGAGCAGTACTTC.